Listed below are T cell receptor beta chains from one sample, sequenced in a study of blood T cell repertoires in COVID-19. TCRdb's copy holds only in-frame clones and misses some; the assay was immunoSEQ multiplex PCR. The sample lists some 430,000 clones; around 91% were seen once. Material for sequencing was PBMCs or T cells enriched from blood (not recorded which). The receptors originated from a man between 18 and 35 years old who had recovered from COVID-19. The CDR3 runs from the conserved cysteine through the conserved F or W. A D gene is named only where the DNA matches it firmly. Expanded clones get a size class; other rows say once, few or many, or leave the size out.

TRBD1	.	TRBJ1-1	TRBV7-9	CASSPQGGYTEAFF	TGTGCCAGCAGCCCACAGGGGGGGTACACTGAAGCTTTCTTT
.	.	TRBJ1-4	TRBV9	CASSVESRSEKLFF	TGTGCCAGCAGCGTAGAGTCTCGGAGCGAAAAACTGTTTTTT
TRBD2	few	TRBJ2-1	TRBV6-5	CASLGLAGGDEQFF	TGTGCCAGCCTGGGGCTAGCGGGAGGGGATGAGCAGTTCTTC
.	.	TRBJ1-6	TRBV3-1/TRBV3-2	CASSQASNSPLHF	TGTGCCAGCAGCCAAGCTTCTAATTCACCCCTCCACTTT
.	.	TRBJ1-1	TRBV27	CASTPGGGITEAFF	TGTGCCAGCACCCCCGGTGGGGGCATCACTGAAGCTTTCTTT
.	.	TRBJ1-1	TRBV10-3	CAISAGTNPEAFF	TGTGCCATCAGCGCGGGGACTAACCCTGAAGCTTTCTTT
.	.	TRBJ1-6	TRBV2	CASRGEGNSPLHF	TGTGCCAGCAGGGGAGAGGGTAATTCACCCCTCCACTTT
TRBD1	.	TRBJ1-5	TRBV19	CASSVPGQPYSNQPQHF	TGTGCCAGTAGTGTCCCGGGACAGCCCTATAGCAATCAGCCCCAGCATTTT
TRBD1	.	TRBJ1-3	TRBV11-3	CASSYDREIYF	TGTGCCAGCAGCTACGACAGGGAAATATATTTT
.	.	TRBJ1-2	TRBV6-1	CASSDRGWGYTF	TGTGCCAGCAGTGATCGAGGGTGGGGCTACACCTTC
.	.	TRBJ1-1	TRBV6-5	CASSYYLYTEAFF	TGTGCCAGCAGTTATTATCTGTACACTGAAGCTTTCTTT
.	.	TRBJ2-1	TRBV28	CASSLGTANEQFF	TGTGCCAGCAGCCTCGGGACTGCTAATGAGCAGTTCTTC
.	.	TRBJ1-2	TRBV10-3	CAISESPGKEIMGYTF	TGTGCCATCAGTGAGTCGCCAGGGAAGGAAATTATGGGCTACACCTTC
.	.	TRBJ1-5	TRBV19	CASSIVPQANQPQHF	TGTGCCAGTAGTATAGTCCCCCAAGCCAATCAGCCCCAGCATTTT
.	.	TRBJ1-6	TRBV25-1	CASSERLEGTNSPLHF	TGTGCCAGCAGTGAACGTCTGGAGGGGACTAATTCACCCCTCCACTTT
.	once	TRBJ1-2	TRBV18	CASSPGAGYGYTF	TGTGCCAGCTCACCAGGGGCCGGCTATGGCTACACCTTC
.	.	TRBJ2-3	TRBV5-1	CASSLGTGDTDTQYF	TGCGCCAGCAGCTTGGGGACTGGAGACACAGATACGCAGTATTTT
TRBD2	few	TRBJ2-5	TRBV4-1	CASSHPGAGEGRETQYF	TGCGCCAGCAGCCACCCCGGAGCGGGAGAAGGCCGGGAGACCCAGTACTTC
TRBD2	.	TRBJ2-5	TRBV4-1	CASSQDVTSGRGRTQYF	TGCGCCAGCAGCCAAGATGTGACTAGCGGGAGAGGGCGGACCCAGTACTTC
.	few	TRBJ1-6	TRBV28	CASSARGSYNSPLHF	TGTGCCAGCAGCGCAAGGGGCTCCTATAATTCACCCCTCCACTTT
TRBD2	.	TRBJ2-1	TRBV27	CASSYTSGKYNEQFF	TGTGCCAGCAGCTATACTAGCGGGAAGTACAATGAGCAGTTCTTC
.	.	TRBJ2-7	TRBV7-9	CASSSAGDFPYEQYF	TGTGCCAGCAGCTCCGCTGGGGACTTTCCCTACGAGCAGTACTTC
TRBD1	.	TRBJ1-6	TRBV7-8	CASCRGPHSPLHF	TGTGCCAGCTGCAGGGGGCCGCATTCACCCCTCCACTTT
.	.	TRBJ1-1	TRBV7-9	CASSFDGGDTEAFF	TGTGCCAGCAGCTTCGATGGCGGGGACACTGAAGCTTTCTTT
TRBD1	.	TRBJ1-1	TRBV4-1	CASSHQGQGATEAFF	TGCGCCAGCAGCCACCAGGGACAGGGGGCCACTGAAGCTTTCTTT
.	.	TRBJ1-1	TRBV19	CASSILGTTAEAFF	TGTGCCAGTAGTATCCTAGGAACAACGGCTGAAGCTTTCTTT
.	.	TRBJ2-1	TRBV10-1	CASSESSVGHEQFF	TGCGCCAGCAGTGAGTCAAGCGTAGGTCATGAGCAGTTCTTC
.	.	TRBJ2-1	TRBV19	CASRDGSSYNEQFF	TGTGCCAGTAGGGACGGGAGCTCCTACAATGAGCAGTTCTTC
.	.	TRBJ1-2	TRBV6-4	CASKPGDGYGYTF	TGTGCCAGCAAACCGGGAGATGGCTATGGCTACACCTTC
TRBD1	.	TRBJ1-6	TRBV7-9	CASSSRQGEHSPLHF	TGTGCCAGCAGCTCCCGACAGGGGGAACATTCACCCCTCCACTTT
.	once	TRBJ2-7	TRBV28	CASRTGVSDEQYF	TGTGCCAGCAGGACGGGAGTATCCGACGAGCAGTACTTC
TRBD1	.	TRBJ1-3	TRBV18	CASSPRRDSSGNTIYF	TGTGCCAGCTCACCAAGGCGGGACAGCTCTGGAAACACCATATATTTT
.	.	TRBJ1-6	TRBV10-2	CASSVQGKSDNSPLHF	TGCGCCAGCAGTGTGCAGGGAAAGTCTGATAATTCACCCCTCCACTTT
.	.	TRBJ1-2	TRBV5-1	CASSLGQVGVNGYTF	TGCGCCAGCAGCTTGGGACAGGTCGGTGTAAATGGCTACACCTTC
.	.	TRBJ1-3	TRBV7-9	CASSLGGGTIYF	TGTGCCAGCAGCTTGGGAGGGGGCACCATATATTTT
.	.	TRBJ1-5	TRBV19	CASSADNREYSNQPQHF	TGTGCCAGTAGTGCAGATAACAGGGAATATAGCAATCAGCCCCAGCATTTT
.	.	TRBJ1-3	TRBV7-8	CASSPKTPGTRGNTIYF	TGTGCCAGCAGCCCAAAGACACCCGGGACAAGAGGAAACACCATATATTTT
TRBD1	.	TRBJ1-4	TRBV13	CASSLRGRRSNEKLFF	TGTGCCAGCAGCTTAAGGGGGCGAAGGTCTAATGAAAAACTGTTTTTT
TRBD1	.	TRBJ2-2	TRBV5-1	CASSLDAGGKVAGELFF	TGCGCCAGCAGCTTGGATGCAGGGGGCAAGGTGGCCGGGGAGCTGTTTTTT
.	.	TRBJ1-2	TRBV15	CATSPGGPPRGGYTF	TGTGCCACCAGCCCTGGGGGCCCTCCCCGGGGTGGCTACACCTTC
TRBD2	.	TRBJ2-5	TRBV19	CASSIQGGRNNQETQYF	TGTGCCAGTAGTATTCAAGGCGGGAGGAACAACCAAGAGACCCAGTACTTC
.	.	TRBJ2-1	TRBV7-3	CASSFQRGSYNEQFF	TGTGCCAGCAGCTTTCAGCGAGGCTCCTACAATGAGCAGTTCTTC
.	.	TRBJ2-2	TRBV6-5	CASREGSVDTGELFF	TGTGCCAGCAGGGAGGGGTCAGTAGACACCGGGGAGCTGTTTTTT
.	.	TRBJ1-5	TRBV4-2	CASSQDQGREQPQHF	TGTGCCAGCAGCCAAGACCAAGGGAGGGAACAGCCCCAGCATTTT
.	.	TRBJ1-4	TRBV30	CAGAPQGGHEKLFF	TGTGCCGGGGCTCCACAGGGTGGCCATGAAAAACTGTTTTTT
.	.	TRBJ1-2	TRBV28	CASILPKGGYTF	TGTGCCAGCATCCTTCCCAAGGGGGGCTACACCTTC
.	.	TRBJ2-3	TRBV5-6	CASSLMLAEADTQYF	TGTGCCAGCAGCTTGATGCTAGCAGAGGCAGATACGCAGTATTTT